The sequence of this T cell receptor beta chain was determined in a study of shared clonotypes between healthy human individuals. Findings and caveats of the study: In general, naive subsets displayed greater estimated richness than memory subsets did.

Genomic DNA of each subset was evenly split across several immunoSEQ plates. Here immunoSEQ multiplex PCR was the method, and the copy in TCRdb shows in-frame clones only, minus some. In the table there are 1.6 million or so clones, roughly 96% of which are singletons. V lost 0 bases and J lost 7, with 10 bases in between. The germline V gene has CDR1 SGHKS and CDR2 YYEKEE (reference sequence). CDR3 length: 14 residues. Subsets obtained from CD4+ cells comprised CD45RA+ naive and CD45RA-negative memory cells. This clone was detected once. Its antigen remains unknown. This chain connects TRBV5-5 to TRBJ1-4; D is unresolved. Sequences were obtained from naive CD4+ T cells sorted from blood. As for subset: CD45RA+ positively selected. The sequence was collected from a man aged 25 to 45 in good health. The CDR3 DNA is TGTGCCAGCAGCTTGGGAGGGTACGGTGAAAAACTGTTTTTT. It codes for CASSLGGYGEKLFF.